This TCR beta chain is drawn from a study of T cells after yellow fever vaccination (dated by TCRdb to about 2019). In terms of the full investigation: The SMART-Seq v4 Ultra Low Input RNA kit was used to prepare libraries from fractions with low cell numbers. Two healthy male donors, one aged 18 to 30 and one aged 30 to 39 years, were included in the cohort. Blood was drawn at multiple timepoints before and after primary and secondary immunization, with bulk PBMC replicates and cell subsets isolated. To follow T-cell clones before and after primary and booster YFV17D yellow fever vaccination, bulk TCR alpha and beta repertoires were sequenced over time. The paper's findings and limits, for the study overall: After the booster, most of the clones that had expanded following primary vaccination were detected again (96% of CD4 and 80% to 90% of CD8), which suggests that memory was broadly maintained. FACS-sorted repertoires could contain abundant contaminating clonotypes from the bulk population, so computational filtering was required. A small share of clonotypes was detected in both CD4 and CD8 compartments, with the overlap likely arising from convergent recombination. The secondary T-cell response was found to be weaker but faster than the primary response, with a peak reached on day 5 rather than on day 15. The study included only a couple of donors, which limits how far the findings can be generalized.

What this sample's treatment or condition label stands for: live attenuated yellow fever vaccine strain. At each blood-draw timepoint, two biological replicates of bulk PBMCs were collected. PBMCs were isolated from peripheral blood using a standard Ficoll-Paque protocol. TriZol was used to extract RNA from bulk PBMCs, CD4 and CD8 fractions, and dextramer-positive and dextramer-negative fractions. This clonotype came up a few times. Its antigen is still unknown. No qualities accompany the bases; no much larger clone lies one base away. The germline V gene specifies SGHTA as CDR1 and FQGTGA as CDR2. At the junction V is shortened by 3 bases and J by 1 base, with 16 bases in between. The CDR3 numbers 17 residues from cysteine through phenylalanine. The CDR3 DNA has 51 bases and is translated from base 1. TCR cDNA was synthesized by 5'RACE template switching, which introduced a universal primer site and unique molecular identifiers. Priming of cDNA synthesis was performed from both the TCR alpha and TCR beta constant segments. Library amplification used two PCR steps, and the second PCR step added sample barcodes and sequencing adapters. Libraries were sequenced on Illumina HiSeq 2500 (2x100 bp) or NovaSeq (2x150 bp). Under the source paper's analysis protocol: MIGEC handled demultiplexing of reads and collapsing into UMI consensus sequences, while MiXCR performed V(D)J alignment. Vaccine-responding clonotypes were defined with edgeR using replicate PBMC samples, requiring FDR below 0.01 and a log2 fold change above 5 up to day 15. Bulk clonotypes were assigned CD4 or CD8 identity according to which sequenced CD4 or CD8 repertoire held them at higher abundance. The public reads were run again by TCRdb, first through fastp at Q25 and then through MiXCR, and only productive beta chains were kept. Under each unique CDR3 protein, matching rows form one entry showing the most common genes and DNA. V and J calls and clone size were set by TCRdb, not the authors. This sample is represented by around 350,000 distinct CDR3 sequences; around a tenth of them were singletons. Roughly 18% of the sample comes from the top ten.

The specimen comprised PBMCs, sampled on the day of the first yellow fever vaccination. The sequence was obtained from a young man who received the YFV17D yellow fever vaccine. The chain links TRBV7-3 with TRBJ1-5, and perhaps TRBD1 as D gene, on 5 matching bases. The CDR3 protein sequence reads: CASSFLTAGLSNQPQHF. The DNA sequence is as follows: TGTGCCAGCAGCTTCCTCACCGCGGGGCTGAGCAATCAGCCCCAGCATTTT.